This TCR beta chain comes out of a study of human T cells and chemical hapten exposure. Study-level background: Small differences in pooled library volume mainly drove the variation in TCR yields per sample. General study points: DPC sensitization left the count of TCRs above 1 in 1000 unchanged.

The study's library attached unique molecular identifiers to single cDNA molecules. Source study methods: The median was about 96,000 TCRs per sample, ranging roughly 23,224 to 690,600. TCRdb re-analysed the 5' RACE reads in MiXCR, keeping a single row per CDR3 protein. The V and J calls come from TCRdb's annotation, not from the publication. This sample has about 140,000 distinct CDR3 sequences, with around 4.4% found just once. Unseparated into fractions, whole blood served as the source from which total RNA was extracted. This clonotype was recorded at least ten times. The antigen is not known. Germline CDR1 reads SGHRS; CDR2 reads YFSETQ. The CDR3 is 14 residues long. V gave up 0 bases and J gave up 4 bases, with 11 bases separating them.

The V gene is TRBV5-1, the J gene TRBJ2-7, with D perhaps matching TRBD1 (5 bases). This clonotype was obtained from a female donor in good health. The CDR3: CASSLEQAGYEQYF. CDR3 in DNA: TGCGCCAGCAGCTTGGAACAGGCCGGGTACGAGCAGTACTTC.